This entry features one TCR beta chain sequence. The antigen this receptor binds is unknown. No qualities accompany the bases; no much larger clone lies one base away. The data were obtained in a study of T cell repertoires in cytomegalovirus infection (dated by TCRdb to the late 2010s). Study-level background: Recently identified HLA-C-restricted CMV epitopes, whose presentation resists viral immunomodulation, were targeted by peptide stimulations together with well-studied HLA-B-restricted epitopes. Donor HLA type was relevant to the analysis, as public TCR beta signatures indicated carriage of CMV infection together with the matching HLA type. Points the paper makes about the study in general: In both this cohort and an independent cohort of 352 donors, the cumulative frequency of public TCR beta family members distinguished carriers of CMV infection plus the relevant HLA type. The ex vivo response was dominated by HLA-C-restricted CMV-specific TCR beta clonotypes, which also provided the single most frequent clonotype in two of eight donors.

The CDR1 and CDR2 encoded by the germline V gene (reference sequence) are MNHNY and SVGAGI. Inclusive of the bounding cysteine and phenylalanine, the CDR3 is 15 residues long. Only CDR3 DNA is held: 45 bases, read in frame from base 1. V and J lose 2 bases and 2 bases, and a span of 7 bases separates them. Sequencing was performed on an Illumina HiSeq 1500. The public reads were reprocessed in TCRdb via fastp at Q25 and MiXCR, keeping in-frame beta chains. CDR3 protein sequences are deduplicated, and each keeps its most common genes and DNA. The sample table holds about a million distinct CDR3 sequences, of which less than 35% were seen once. Of the sample, over 12% is held by the ten largest clones. The label giving this sample's treatment or condition can be read as: in vitro stimulation with specific CMV peptide epitopes to enrich CMV-specific T cells.

In this chain, TRBV6-6 is recombined with TRBJ2-6; the D segment cannot be called with confidence. Specimen: cultured CD8+ T cells from PBMCs, collected from culture after CMV antigen stimulation. The receptor comes from a human donor in good health (CMV status not recorded). Some clones in this sample may be carry-over from other donors' samples. Read as DNA, the sequence is TGTGCCAGCAGTTACAGGGTTGCTGGGGCCAACGTCCTGACTTTC. The translation is CASSYRVAGANVLTF.